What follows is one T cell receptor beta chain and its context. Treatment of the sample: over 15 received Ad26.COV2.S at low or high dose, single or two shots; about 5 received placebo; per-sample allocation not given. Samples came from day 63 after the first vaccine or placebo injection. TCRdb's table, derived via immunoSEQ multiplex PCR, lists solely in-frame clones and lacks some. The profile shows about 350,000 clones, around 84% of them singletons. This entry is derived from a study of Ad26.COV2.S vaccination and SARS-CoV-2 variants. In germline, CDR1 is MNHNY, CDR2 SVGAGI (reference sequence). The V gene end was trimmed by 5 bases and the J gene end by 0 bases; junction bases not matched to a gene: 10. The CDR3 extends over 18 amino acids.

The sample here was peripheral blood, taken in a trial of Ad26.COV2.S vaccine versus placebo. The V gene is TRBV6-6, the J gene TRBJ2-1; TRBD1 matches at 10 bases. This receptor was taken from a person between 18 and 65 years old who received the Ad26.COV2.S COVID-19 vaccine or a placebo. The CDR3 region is CASSRQGAIRSSYNEQFF. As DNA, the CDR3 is TGTGCCAGCAGTCGACAGGGGGCGATTCGGAGCTCCTACAATGAGCAGTTCTTC.